Following are 23 T cell receptor beta chains from one sample sequenced in a study of blood T cells in healthy people across ages. The second PCR ran roughly 6 to 11 cycles with a sample-barcoded 5' primer and J-beta primers. TCRdb recomputed calls from the 5' RACE reads with MiXCR, one row per CDR3 protein. The data show roughly 1.5 million distinct CDR3 sequences, approximately 42% seen once. The sample consisted of blood. The receptors here all came from a woman younger than 35 in good health.

This clonotype was counted between two and nine times. The CDR3 bases are TGTGCCAGCAGTAGCGGGATAACCTCCTACAATGAGCAGTTCTTC. Its translation is CASSSGITSYNEQFF. The rearrangement uses TRBV28 and TRBJ2-1, with 7 bases identical to TRBD2. Germline CDR1 reads MDHEN; CDR2 reads SYDVKM. V gave up 5 bases and J gave up 0 bases; unmatched junction bases: 4. The CDR3 is 15 amino acids.

There are a few counts of this clonotype. The J gene is TRBJ2-3, the V gene TRBV25-1; D is undetermined. V dropped 5 bases and J dropped 2 bases, with 14 bases sitting between them. Germline loops: CDR1 MGHDK, CDR2 SYGVNS. This CDR3 spans 15 amino acids. CDR3 coding DNA: TGTGCCAGCAGTAGGCAATCCGAAACCACAGATACGCAGTATTTT. This gives the protein CASSRQSETTDTQYF. The full variable domain, rest sourced from reference TRBV25-1 and TRBJ2-3, is EADIYQTPRYLVIGTGKKITLECSQTMGHDKMYWYQQDPGMELHLIHYSYGVNSTEKGDLSSESTVSRIRTEHFPLTLESARPSHTSQYLCASSRQSETTDTQYFGPGTRLTVL.

The chain joins TRBV7-2 to TRBJ2-4; perhaps TRBD2 as D (6 bases). V was trimmed by 5 bases and J by 0 bases, leaving 17 bases between them. The CDR3 loop spans 17 amino acids. Germline assignment: CDR1 SGHTA and CDR2 FQGNSA. CDR3 residues: CASSRGTLALAKNIQYF. The CDR3, as DNA: TGTGCCAGCAGCCGCGGGACTCTCGCACTAGCCAAAAACATTCAGTACTTC.

The CDR3, as DNA: TGTGCCAGCAGTATATACAGGGTTTCAAGGGCCAACGTCCTGACTTTC. Translating it yields CASSIYRVSRANVLTF. The chain is built from TRBV11-2 and TRBJ2-6, with D possibly being TRBD1 (6 bases). The CDR3 consists of 16 residues. CDR1 and CDR2 (germline): SGHAT, FQNNGV. V lost 6 bases to trimming and J lost 5 bases, with 17 bases between them.

There are many counts of this clonotype. V usage is TRBV20-1 and J usage is TRBJ2-4; D may be TRBD1 (5 bases). The J call may be wrong; the DNA end is better matched by TRBJ2-7. Germline lookup yields CDR1 DFQATT and CDR2 SNEGSKA (reference sequence). There are 18 residues in the CDR3. The CDR3 reads CSARDSRVVRVGYDEQYF. DNA for the CDR3: TGCAGTGCTAGAGATAGCAGGGTGGTCAGAGTGGGTTACGACGAGCAGTACTTC.

This clonotype was recorded a few times. The genes are TRBV20-1 and TRBJ1-4; no clear D. The CDR3 totals 13 residues. V was trimmed by 3 bases and J by 4 bases, leaving 9 bases between them. The germline V gene encodes CDR1 DFQATT and CDR2 SNEGSKA (reference sequence). As DNA, the CDR3 is TGCAGTGCTAGGAGCTGGGTTAATGAAAAACTGTTTTTT. This sequence encodes CSARSWVNEKLFF.

This chain joins TRBV7-9 and TRBJ2-7; D gene unclear. This CDR3 comprises 15 residues. The germline V gene encodes CDR1 SEHNR and CDR2 FQNEAQ (reference sequence). V was pared by 1 base and J by 0 bases, with 10 bases between. The DNA for the CDR3 is TGTGCCAGCAGCTTAGAGGGATTGAGCTCCTACGAGCAGTACTTC. Its translation is CASSLEGLSSYEQYF.

The J gene is TRBJ2-1, the V gene TRBV7-8; 8 nucleotides line up with TRBD2. The CDR3 spans 16 residues. The V gene's germline CDR1 is SGHVS and CDR2 FQNEAQ. After removal of 5 bases from V and 5 bases from J, the junction contained 11 bases not matched to a gene. CDR3 DNA sequence: TGTGCCAGCAGCCGTACCGGGACTAGAGGTAACAATGAGCAGTTCTTC. Translation gives CASSRTGTRGNNEQFF.

The chain couples TRBV7-8 to TRBJ2-4, with a possible D match to TRBD2 (5 bases). The CDR3 loop spans 15 amino acids. V lost 4 bases to trimming and J lost 5 bases, with 15 bases between them. Per germline, CDR1 SGHVS and CDR2 FQNEAQ. CDR3 DNA: TGTGCCAGCAGCTCTGTTGGGAGCGACCAAAACATTCAGTACTTC. Translated: CASSSVGSDQNIQYF.

J is TRBJ2-3 and V is TRBV25-1; TRBD2 matches 9 bases. The V gene end was trimmed by 4 bases and the J gene end by 2 bases; junction bases not matched to a gene: 4. The CDR3 has 15 residues. Germline V gene lookup returns CDR1 MGHDK and CDR2 SYGVNS. CDR3 in DNA: TGTGCCAGCAGTGTCCCTAGCGGGGACACAGATACGCAGTATTTT. Amino acid sequence: CASSVPSGDTDTQYF.

The chain combines TRBV29-1 with TRBJ2-5, with TRBD1 matching 10 bases. Germline V gives CDR1 SQVTM, CDR2 ANQGSEA. Losses at the gene ends were 7 bases for V and 2 bases for J; bases not matched to a gene: 16. The CDR3 runs to 17 residues. The DNA for the CDR3 is TGCAGCGCCCCTCCGGAGTGGGACAGGGGAATACAAGAGACCCAGTACTTC. Protein: CSAPPEWDRGIQETQYF.

This clonotype was observed a handful of times. The V and J genes are TRBV19 and TRBJ1-1; D might be TRBD1 (5 bases). The V gene lost 6 bases and the J gene lost 2 bases, with 10 bases spanning the gap. This CDR3 contains 13 residues. Per germline, CDR1 LNHDA and CDR2 SQIVND (reference sequence). In nucleotides, the CDR3 is TGTGCCAGTAGCAGGGCCCCAAACACTGAAGCTTTCTTT. It codes for CASSRAPNTEAFF. The full variable domain, rest sourced from reference TRBV19 and TRBJ1-1, is DGGITQSPKYLFRKEGQNVTLSCEQNLNHDAMYWYRQDPGQGLRLIYYSQIVNDFQKGDIAEGYSVSREKKESFPLTVTSAQKNPTAFYLCASSRAPNTEAFFGQGTRLTVV.

J is TRBJ2-7 and V is TRBV29-1; tentatively, D is TRBD1 (5 bases). V shed 1 base and J shed 0 bases, with 13 bases lying between them. The CDR3 covers 15 residues. Germline lookup yields CDR1 SQVTM and CDR2 ANQGSEA. The CDR3 nucleotides read TGCAGCGTTGAAGGGGGCGGTAGCCTCTCCTACGAGCAGTACTTC. This encodes CSVEGGGSLSYEQYF.

V and J are TRBV9 and TRBJ1-1, with D uncertain. The length of the CDR3 is 15 residues. Looked up from germline, CDR1 is SGDLS and CDR2 is YYNGEE. Trimming cost V 0 bases and J 4 bases, with 13 bases left between them. The CDR3 coding sequence is TGTGCCAGCAGCGTAGAGGGTTCCGGGCGCACTGAAGCTTTCTTT. Amino acids: CASSVEGSGRTEAFF.

This clonotype occurred a few times. V is TRBV9 and J is TRBJ2-3; no definite D call. The V gene's germline CDR1 is SGDLS and CDR2 YYNGEE. Trimming pared 0 bases from V and 2 bases from J, leaving 7 bases between. The CDR3 has 14 amino acids. DNA of the CDR3: TGTGCCAGCAGCGTAGGTTCGCTCACAGATACGCAGTATTTT. Its protein product is CASSVGSLTDTQYF.

J is TRBJ2-2 and V is TRBV14; D remains ambiguous. Germline CDR1 is SGHDN and CDR2 is FVKESK. The CDR3 is 15 residues long. V shed 0 bases and J shed 4 bases, with 9 bases lying between them. CDR3 protein: CASSQDMAGTGELFF. The CDR3 bases are TGTGCCAGCAGCCAAGATATGGCCGGCACCGGGGAGCTGTTTTTT.

The genes are TRBV4-3 and TRBJ2-7; D assignment may be TRBD1 or TRBD2 (5 bases each). CDR1 is LGHNA, CDR2 YSLEER, per germline. CDR3 size: 16 residues. V dropped 4 bases and J dropped 6 bases, with 22 bases sitting between them. CDR3 residues: CASSPMPGRRGPEQYF. In DNA form, the CDR3 reads TGCGCCAGCAGCCCGATGCCGGGACGCAGAGGCCCCGAGCAGTACTTC.

Comments on this clonotype: A clone one base away is much larger, so this may be a read error. The rearrangement links TRBV6-2 or TRBV6-3 to TRBJ2-1; D is perhaps TRBD1 or TRBD2 (6 bases each). The CDR3 extends over 11 amino acids. The V gene lost 10 bases and the J gene lost 12 bases, with 16 bases spanning the gap. Per germline, CDR1 MNHEY and CDR2 SVGEGT. CDR3 DNA: TGTGCCATCCATCAGGGGCGGGGGCAGTTCTTC. Protein sequence: CAIHQGRGQFF.

This clonotype has just one count. This chain joins TRBV2 and TRBJ1-2; 7 bases agree with TRBD1. V lost 1 base, J lost 2 bases, and 4 bases stayed unmatched. CDR3 length: 15 amino acids. Per germline, CDR1 SNHLY and CDR2 FYNNEI. The CDR3 loop reads CASSEVKGANYGYTF. CDR3 DNA: TGTGCCAGCAGTGAAGTAAAGGGGGCGAACTATGGCTACACCTTC.

V and J are TRBV29-1 and TRBJ2-2; no reliable D call. This CDR3 is 11 amino acids long. V lost 5 bases to trimming and J lost 5 bases, with 6 bases between them. Per germline, CDR1 SQVTM and CDR2 ANQGSEA. The CDR3 nucleotides are TGCAGCGTTCTGATAACCGGGGAGCTGTTTTTT. Residues: CSVLITGELFF.

A few counts support this clonotype. The chain couples TRBV7-3 to TRBJ2-1; the D gene is possibly TRBD2 (6 bases). Trimming removed 1 base at V and 0 bases at J, with 10 bases between. The germline gives CDR1 SGHTA, CDR2 FQGTGA. The CDR3 runs to 16 residues. CDR3 residues: CASSLKDGGSYNEQFF. The CDR3 DNA is TGTGCCAGCAGCTTAAAAGACGGGGGCTCCTACAATGAGCAGTTCTTC.

This clonotype was found a few times. V gene TRBV25-1 combines with J gene TRBJ1-2; D gene ambiguous. CDR3 length: 13 residues. Trimming pared 2 bases from V and 4 bases from J, leaving 8 bases between. Germline CDR1 and CDR2: MGHDK and SYGVNS. The CDR3 is CASSERALYGYTF. The DNA of the CDR3 is TGTGCCAGCAGTGAAAGGGCACTCTATGGCTACACCTTC.

J is TRBJ2-3 and V is TRBV7-2, with a possible D match to TRBD2 (6 bases). V was cut by 1 base and J by 3 bases, with 11 bases left in between. The germline CDR1 and CDR2 sequences are SGHTA and FQGNSA. This CDR3 comprises 15 residues. DNA for the CDR3: TGTGCCAGCAGCTTAGTGAGGGGAGGTACAGATACGCAGTATTTT. It is translated as CASSLVRGGTDTQYF.